A selection of T cell receptor beta chains follows, all from one sample in a study of T cells after posttransplantation cyclophosphamide. The protocol was immunoSEQ multiplex PCR, while the TCRdb copy is restricted to in-frame clones and leaves out a portion. This table has about 6,700 clones, 81% appearing once. The starting material was PBMCs, obtained after allogeneic stem cell transplant with posttransplant cyclophosphamide. Every receptor here comes from a female patient in her fifties who received an allogeneic stem cell transplant from a related donor, was CMV-positive, and had no GVHD. Some of the T cells may derive from the graft donor. Both conserved end residues are part of each CDR3. Fields, in order: CDR3 protein, V gene, J gene.

CASSPPLAQETQYF,TRBV18,TRBJ2-5
CASSLRDRGRLGTEAFF,TRBV5-1,TRBJ1-1
CASSEGGTRVLNTQYF,TRBV6-1,TRBJ2-3
CASRGPEETQYF,TRBV2,TRBJ2-5
CASSSLDCNQPQHF,TRBV6-4,TRBJ1-5
CASSLGGGGTWNEQFF,TRBV27,TRBJ2-1
CASSQLTGDNTEAFF,TRBV14,TRBJ1-1
CASSDDRDRNTEAFF,TRBV6-6,TRBJ1-1
CASSSIWGGLDEQYF,TRBV5-1,-
CAWIQGNSPLHF,TRBV30,TRBJ1-6
CASSPGTASLIFNEQYF,TRBV18,TRBJ2-7
CASGLATGVHTEAFF,TRBV12-5,TRBJ1-1
CATSPPRDTEAFF,TRBV15,TRBJ1-1
CASSSFGTGDFSGNTIYF,TRBV28,TRBJ1-3
CASSLSPTVENTIYF,TRBV5-1,TRBJ1-3
CASSNRQGASPLHF,TRBV6-5,TRBJ1-6
CASSPRGLAGGAEQFF,TRBV7-3,TRBJ2-1
CAWSVRVNTEAFF,TRBV30,TRBJ1-1
CASSVEQGEITEAFF,TRBV9,TRBJ1-1
CASSPLYEQYF,TRBV6-1,TRBJ2-7
CASHLAGGSDTQYF,TRBV27,TRBJ2-3
CASSPRGSNEKLFF,TRBV6-5,TRBJ1-4
CASSPRLAASYEQYF,TRBV19,TRBJ2-7
CASSPKEDQPQHF,TRBV18,TRBJ1-5
CASSQGVGGMNTGELFF,TRBV4-1,TRBJ2-2
CASGLYKPTKPQHF,TRBV12-5,TRBJ1-5
CAFPGGRGTGELFF,TRBV5-4,TRBJ2-2
CASSDRGLDEQYF,TRBV28,-
CSVETGGLAGLLAKNIQYF,TRBV29-1,TRBJ2-4
CASTTGGSGNTIYF,TRBV11-1,TRBJ1-3
CASSFGNPVWGAGTADTQYF,TRBV28,TRBJ2-3
CASSDDSNTMTQFF,TRBV6-4,TRBJ2-1
CASSQDPGTGVEKLFF,TRBV14,TRBJ1-4
CASAPRGPGNTIYF,TRBV7-9,TRBJ1-3
CASSKGTSGGTDTQYF,TRBV19,TRBJ2-3
CASSRGGQGYNEQFF,TRBV5-1,TRBJ2-1
CASSGPYGQLNEQFF,TRBV6-5,TRBJ2-1
CASSPGRANEKLFF,TRBV5-4,TRBJ1-4
CATQFDRGLYNEQFF,TRBV19,TRBJ2-1
CASSIWQNTEAFF,TRBV19,TRBJ1-1
CAITGTAGTSGRDEQFF,TRBV28,TRBJ2-1
CASSAQGYRYNSPLHF,TRBV6-1,TRBJ1-6
CAAWGFGAEGGAFF,TRBV10-3,TRBJ1-1
CASSLALPGGLRVRNTEAFF,TRBV5-1,TRBJ1-1
CASSLTSVSNTGELFF,TRBV11-3,TRBJ2-2
CASKRSSGGIEQFF,TRBV27,TRBJ2-1
CASSTRPRSNTIYF,TRBV19,TRBJ1-3
CASSQGQEYEQYF,TRBV18,TRBJ2-7
CASSFPASGIYEQYF,TRBV7-9,TRBJ2-7
CASTSRLAGGSGELFF,TRBV5-1,TRBJ2-2
CASSVGRSEQFF,TRBV9,TRBJ2-1
CASLGGPNYGYTF,TRBV27,TRBJ1-2
CASTFGGMNYEQYF,TRBV7-2,TRBJ2-7
CASSLAPGGSNTYEQYF,TRBV7-6,TRBJ2-7